This entry concerns a single T cell receptor (beta chain). Its antigen remains unknown. This sample stems from a study of Graves' ophthalmopathy and Graves' hyperthyroidism. General study points: With a specificity of roughly 72% and a sensitivity of approximately 68%, the model predicted ophthalmopathy progression. Also, most clonotypes expanded in the thyroid above 0.001 frequency appeared in blood.

TCR beta CDR3 amplification used RNA transcripts. RT-PCR with HTBI primers came first, then second-round multiplex PCR. TCRdb passed the multiplex PCR reads through MiXCR, listing each CDR3 protein once. The sample lists around 670,000 distinct CDR3 sequences, 40% occurring once. Germline CDR1 reads SGHRS; CDR2 reads YFSETQ. The CDR3 is 14 residues long. Trimming took 0 bases from V and 3 from J, leaving 10 bases between them. The receptor's source is an adult man with Graves' ophthalmopathy. This chain links TRBV5-1 with TRBJ2-7; D not certain. Sequences were obtained from peripheral blood. CDR3 in amino acids: CASSLAQASYEQYF. The CDR3 bases are TGCGCCAGCAGCTTGGCCCAAGCAAGCTACGAGCAGTACTTC. The whole variable domain, remainder taken from reference TRBV5-1 and TRBJ2-7, is KAGVTQTPRYLIKTRGQQVTLSCSPISGHRSVSWYQQTPGQGLQFLFEYFSETQRNKGNFPGRFSGRQFSNSRSEMNVSTLELGDSALYLCASSLAQASYEQYFGPGTRLTVT.